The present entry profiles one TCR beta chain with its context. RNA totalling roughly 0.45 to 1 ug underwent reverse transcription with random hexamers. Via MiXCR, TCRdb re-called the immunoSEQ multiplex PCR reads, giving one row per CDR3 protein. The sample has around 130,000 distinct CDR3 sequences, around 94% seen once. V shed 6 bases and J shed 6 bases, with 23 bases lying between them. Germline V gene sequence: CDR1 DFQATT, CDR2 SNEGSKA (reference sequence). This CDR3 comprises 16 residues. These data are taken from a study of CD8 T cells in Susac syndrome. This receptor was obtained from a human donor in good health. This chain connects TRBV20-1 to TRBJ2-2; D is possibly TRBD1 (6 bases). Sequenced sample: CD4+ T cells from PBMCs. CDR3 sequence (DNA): TGCAGTGCCTTACCACAACAGGGCGTTCGTTCCGGGGAGCTGTTTTTT. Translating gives CSALPQQGVRSGELFF.